The T cell receptor beta chain under discussion was sequenced for a study of graft-versus-host responses after intestinal transplantation. Sequencing was performed with immunoSEQ multiplex PCR; in TCRdb, only in-frame clones are kept and a portion is missing. The profile shows more than 12,000 clones, 30% to 35% of them singletons. Deletions cut 0 bases from V and 5 bases from J, with 11 bases between. The CDR3 length is 15 residues. This clone is labeled medium-sized (0.01 to 0.1%). This chain connects TRBV23-1 to TRBJ2-1, with D possibly matching TRBD2 (6 bases). TRBV23-1 is an ORF, with its function uncertain. This material consisted of alloreactive CD4+ T cells from a mixed lymphocyte reaction culture, taken before intestinal transplant. Subset reported: CFSE-low proliferating T cells sorted from roughly 6-day pre-transplant mixed lymphocyte reaction (GvH or HvG direction). The TCR sequence derives from a human patient who received an intestinal transplant. DNA of the CDR3: TGCGCCAGCAGTCAATCAGGGACTTGCGACAATGAGCAGTTCTTC. Its protein product is CASSQSGTCDNEQFF.